The rows below give T cell receptor beta chains drawn from one sample of a study of identical twins. Via MiXCR, TCRdb re-called the 5' RACE reads, giving one row per CDR3 protein. The sample includes about 480,000 distinct CDR3 sequences, approximately 14% of them seen just once. The same sample was also studied in work on yellow fever vaccine responses in identical twins.

The sequenced sample was CD4+ T cells sorted from blood. Receptor source: a young woman in good health. CDR3s include the opening cysteine and the closing phenylalanine or tryptophan. Fields, in order: D gene, V gene, CDR3 length, clone size, J gene, CDR3 DNA, CDR3 protein. The D gene is left open where the match is weak. Size tells how often a clone was seen (once, few, many) or the class of an expanded clone, and some rows leave it out.

TRBD1	TRBV7-2	16	few	TRBJ2-7	TGTGCCAGCAGCTATAAGACAGGGCAACAGTACTACGAGCAGTACTTC	CASSYKTGQQYYEQYF
TRBD1	TRBV20-1	15	many	TRBJ2-7	TGCAGTGCCCAATCCGGGACAGGGAGCTCCTACGAGCAGTACTTC	CSAQSGTGSSYEQYF
.	TRBV28	15	few	TRBJ2-5	TGTGCCAGCAGCTCCGACAGAGAATTCCAAGAGACCCAGTACTTC	CASSSDREFQETQYF
.	TRBV10-3	14	few	TRBJ2-4	TGTGCCATCAGTGAGGGGGCCGGTGGGAACATTCAGTACTTC	CAISEGAGGNIQYF
.	TRBV2	16	.	TRBJ2-5	TGTGCCAGCAGTACCCGAGGACTCAGTAATCAAGAGACCCAGTACTTC	CASSTRGLSNQETQYF
.	TRBV12-3/TRBV12-4	15	.	TRBJ2-1	TGTGCCAGCAGTTCCCGCGGGACAGTCTACAATGAGCAGTTCTTC	CASSSRGTVYNEQFF
TRBD2	TRBV5-1	15	many	TRBJ2-1	TGCGCCAGCAGCAGGACTAGCGGGGGGAACAATGAGCAGTTCTTC	CASSRTSGGNNEQFF
TRBD2	TRBV7-6	16	.	TRBJ2-5	TGTGCCAGCAGCTTAGGGACTAGCGGGCCGTGGGAGACCCAGTACTTC	CASSLGTSGPWETQYF
TRBD2	TRBV20-1	15	many	TRBJ2-1	TGCAGTGCTATTTTAGCGGGGGGGCCGCACAATGAGCAGTTCTTC	CSAILAGGPHNEQFF
TRBD1	TRBV5-1	17	.	TRBJ2-1	TGCGCCAGCAGGGCCGGGACAGGGGTCCTTACATACAATGAGCAGTTCTTC	CASRAGTGVLTYNEQFF
.	TRBV6-5	14	.	TRBJ2-7	TGTGCCAGCAGTTTTCGGACAGCCGTCTACGAGCAGTACTTC	CASSFRTAVYEQYF
TRBD1	TRBV12-3/TRBV12-4	15	many	TRBJ1-1	TGTGCCAACACTGCCGGGACAGGAATGAACACTGAAGCTTTCTTT	CANTAGTGMNTEAFF
TRBD1	TRBV27	15	few	TRBJ2-7	TGTGCCAGCAGTTCGCCGACAGGGTCTTTCTACGAGCAGTACTTC	CASSSPTGSFYEQYF
.	TRBV5-4	15	few	TRBJ2-2	TGTGCCAGCAGCTTGTGGGCAGGGAGCACCGGGGAGCTGTTTTTT	CASSLWAGSTGELFF
.	TRBV7-8	14	many	TRBJ2-7	TGTGCCAGCAGCTCAGGGTTGGGTCATTACGAGCAGTACTTC	CASSSGLGHYEQYF
.	TRBV18	13	.	TRBJ2-2	TGTGCCAGCTCACCAAGGGAATCCGGGGAGCTGTTTTTT	CASSPRESGELFF
.	TRBV15	14	.	TRBJ1-1	TGTGCCACCAGCAGATTAGAGGGGAACACTGAAGCTTTCTTT	CATSRLEGNTEAFF